These 21 T cell receptor beta chains were sequenced from one sample in a study of CD8 T cells in ankylosing spondylitis. Each CDR3 protein gets one entry after TCRdb re-called the 5' RACE reads with MiXCR. The data contain 250,000 to 300,000 distinct CDR3 sequences, 15% to 20% of them singletons. Sequenced input: blood, either unsorted or a sorted T cell fraction (not recorded which). The receptors originated from a male donor with ankylosing spondylitis or in good health (not recorded which).

This clonotype was seen a few times. The CDR3 DNA reads TGCAGTGCTAGGTGGGGCGGGAGGGCCATCAATGAGCAGTTCTTC. Protein sequence: CSARWGGRAINEQFF. This sequence joins TRBV20-1 and TRBJ2-1; 9 bases are a match to TRBD2. V dropped 3 bases and J dropped 6; count of bases not matched to a gene: 9. CDR1 and CDR2 from the germline V gene are DFQATT and SNEGSKA (reference sequence). CDR3 size: 15 residues.

The chain combines TRBV10-3 with TRBJ2-1; possibly TRBD1 or TRBD2 for D (5 bases each). V dropped 6 bases and J dropped 8 bases, with 17 bases sitting between them. Looked up from germline, CDR1 is ENHRY and CDR2 is SYGVKD. The CDR3 loop spans 14 amino acids. CDR3 sequence: CAIRGDQAVHEQFF. CDR3 sequence (DNA): TGTGCCATCAGGGGGGACCAAGCGGTCCATGAGCAGTTCTTC.

This chain uses TRBV5-1 with TRBJ1-2; D remains unclear. V lost 4 bases, J lost 0 bases, and 10 bases lay in between. The germline V gene encodes CDR1 SGHRS and CDR2 YFSETQ. The CDR3 loop spans 14 amino acids. CDR3 DNA: TGCGCCAGCAGCCCGGGTCCATCTAACTATGGCTACACCTTC. Protein: CASSPGPSNYGYTF.

The chain uses TRBV10-1 and TRBJ2-1, with 10 bases fitting TRBD2. The germline V gene has CDR1 WNHNN and CDR2 SYGVQD (reference sequence). This CDR3 has 14 residues. The V gene end was trimmed by 6 bases and the J gene end by 4 bases; junction bases not matched to a gene: 3. In nucleotides, the CDR3 is TGCGCCAGCAGCTCTAGCGGGGGATACAATGAGCAGTTCTTC. Translated, it gives CASSSSGGYNEQFF.

V and J are TRBV20-1 and TRBJ2-5; D is perhaps TRBD1 or TRBD2 (5 bases each). V was pared by 4 bases and J by 0 bases, with 9 bases between. CDR3 length equals 13 residues. CDR1 is DFQATT and CDR2 is SNEGSKA in the germline V gene (reference sequence). The CDR3 here is CSATPGHQETQYF. The CDR3 DNA follows: TGCAGTGCTACCCCGGGACACCAAGAGACCCAGTACTTC.

The chain couples TRBV12-3 or TRBV12-4 to TRBJ2-1, with no clear D. The CDR3 sequence is 12 residues long. The V and J ends lost 7 bases and 3 bases respectively, with 7 bases between them. The chain's CDR3 is CASTPDYNEQFF. CDR3 DNA: TGTGCCAGCACCCCGGACTACAATGAGCAGTTCTTC.

This sequence joins TRBV9 and TRBJ1-2; maybe TRBD1 (5 bases). Germline CDR1 reads SGDLS; CDR2 reads YYNGEE. Trimming removed 6 bases from V and 7 bases from J, with 19 bases in between. The CDR3 length is 14 residues. Here the CDR3 reads CASNAIGTLGGYTF. For the CDR3, the DNA is TGTGCCAGCAACGCCATCGGGACCCTGGGTGGCTACACCTTC.

This clonotype was recorded many times. The V call is TRBV6-5, the J call TRBJ1-3, with D unresolved. The CDR3 contains 15 residues. Looked up from germline, CDR1 is MNHEY and CDR2 is SVGAGI. Trimming stripped 2 bases from V and 0 bases from J, with 8 bases between. CDR3 nucleotide sequence: TGTGCCAGCAGTTACCAGACGAACTCTGGAAACACCATATATTTT. This codes for CASSYQTNSGNTIYF.

CDR3 coding DNA: TGTGCCACCAGCAGATTTGACAGGGGGGAGACCCAGTACTTC. This codes for CATSRFDRGETQYF. J is TRBJ2-5 and V is TRBV15; 9 bases align to TRBD1. Trimming at V came to 2 bases and at J to 5 bases, leaving 3 bases not matched to a gene. In germline, CDR1 is LNHNV, CDR2 YYDKDF (reference sequence). The CDR3 contains 14 residues.

The chain recombines TRBV12-3 or TRBV12-4 with TRBJ2-1; 8 nucleotides match TRBD2. This CDR3 is built from 15 residues. Trimming took 1 base from V and 9 from J; bases not matched to a gene: 8. CDR3 DNA sequence: TGTGCCAGCAGTTTAGGGTTAGCGGGAAAGGTTGAGCAGTTCTTC. This codes for CASSLGLAGKVEQFF.

The DNA of the CDR3 is TGTGCCAGCAGTTTTCAAAGCAATGAGCAGTTCTTC. Translation: CASSFQSNEQFF. The V and J genes are TRBV28 and TRBJ2-1; D unclear. This CDR3 comprises 12 residues. CDR1 MDHEN and CDR2 SYDVKM come from the germline V gene. Trimming left V 3 bases short and J 6 bases short, with 6 bases between.

By share, this clonotype counts as medium-sized. The CDR3: CASRAFGRTYEQYV. The CDR3 DNA reads TGTGCCAGCAGGGCTTTTGGCAGAACCTACGAGCAGTACGTC. This rearrangement joins TRBV2 to TRBJ2-7; unclear D gene. Per germline, CDR1 SNHLY and CDR2 FYNNEI. The CDR3 is 14 residues long. Trimming stripped 6 bases from V and 2 bases from J, with 14 bases between.

This clonotype was detected only a few times. The rearrangement uses TRBV2 and TRBJ1-1; TRBD1 aligns across 8 bases. The CDR3 is 13 amino acids. Losses at the gene ends were 5 bases for V and 7 bases for J; bases not matched to a gene: 6. CDR1 and CDR2 (germline): SNHLY, FYNNEI. CDR3 residues: CASSNTGGNEAFF. The CDR3 bases are TGTGCCAGCAGTAATACAGGGGGGAATGAAGCTTTCTTT.

The chain recombines TRBV18 with TRBJ2-3; perhaps TRBD1 as D (5 bases). The CDR3 covers 15 residues. Germline-derived CDR1 and CDR2 are KGHSH and LQKENI. The ends were cut back, 3 bases at V and 1 base at J, with 11 bases in the middle. CDR3 coding DNA: TGTGCCAGCTCACCGGATGGACAACGCACAGATACGCAGTATTTT. It translates to CASSPDGQRTDTQYF.

The J gene is TRBJ2-5, the V gene TRBV29-1; D may be TRBD2 (6 bases). CDR3 length: 12 residues. Germline V lookup: CDR1 SQVTM, CDR2 ANQGSEA. Trimming pared 7 bases from V and 3 bases from J, leaving 12 bases between. The CDR3 region is CSAGLTKETQYF. The CDR3 nucleotides are TGCAGCGCGGGACTGACTAAAGAGACCCAGTACTTC.

This clonotype was observed a few times. The J gene is TRBJ2-3, the V gene TRBV5-4, with 8 bases lining up with TRBD2. With 4 bases clipped from V and 3 bases from J, the junction kept 7 bases outside the gene matches. This CDR3 spans 15 amino acids. CDR1 SGHNT and CDR2 YYREEE come from the germline V gene (reference sequence). Written as DNA, the CDR3 is TGTGCCAGCAGCCCGCCAGGACTAGCTACAGATACGCAGTATTTT. This encodes CASSPPGLATDTQYF.

This clonotype occurred many times. This chain links TRBV6-1 with TRBJ1-4, with D tentatively TRBD1 (6 bases). Trimming shortened V by 4 bases and J by 3 bases, and 6 bases separated the two germline ends. The CDR3 is 13 residues long. CDR1 is MNHNS, CDR2 SASEGT, per germline. CDR3 coding DNA: TGTGCCAGCAGTGGGACAGCTAATGAAAAACTGTTTTTT. Translation: CASSGTANEKLFF.

This clonotype was recorded a few times. The chain is built from TRBV20-1 and TRBJ1-6, with no clear D. With 1 base removed from V and 0 bases from J, the gap between germline ends came to 10 bases. CDR3 length: 16 residues. Germline V gene sequence: CDR1 DFQATT, CDR2 SNEGSKA (reference sequence). CDR3 amino acids: CSARAGTNSYNSPLHF. The CDR3 region has the DNA TGCAGTGCTAGAGCTGGAACTAACTCCTATAATTCACCCCTCCACTTT.

This clonotype appeared a few times. The chain joins TRBV12-3 or TRBV12-4 to TRBJ1-6; D is undetermined. V lost 7 bases and J lost 10, with 20 bases in between. CDR3 length: 15 amino acids. CDR3 nucleotide sequence: TGTGCCAGCACCCTAGGACTAGGAAGTCGGTCACCCCTCCACTTT. Translating it yields CASTLGLGSRSPLHF.

This clonotype was seen only a few times. The chain recombines TRBV5-1 with TRBJ2-1; TRBD1 aligns across 8 bases. Unmatched junction bases numbered 14, after V lost 1 base and J lost 14 bases. This CDR3 is built from 15 residues. Germline CDR1 reads SGHRS; CDR2 reads YFSETQ. CDR3 amino acids: CASSLRQGALIQEFF. CDR3 coding DNA: TGCGCCAGCAGCTTGAGGCAGGGGGCGTTGATCCAGGAGTTCTTC.

The chain has TRBV20-1 and TRBJ2-3; D possibly corresponds to TRBD1 (6 bases). The germline V gene encodes CDR1 DFQATT and CDR2 SNEGSKA (reference sequence). Between the trimmed V and J ends, which lost 1 base and 0 bases, there was a span of 8 bases. The CDR3 sequence is 14 residues long. The DNA of the CDR3 is TGCAGTGCTAGAGTTCAGGGGAGCACAGATACGCAGTATTTT. Translated, it gives CSARVQGSTDTQYF.